In its sample, the clone carrying this TCR beta chain was seen a few times. Deletions cut 7 bases from V and 1 base from J, with 10 bases between. Germline assignment: CDR1 MNHEY and CDR2 SVGAGI. The CDR3 runs 13 residues. TCRdb re-called the 5' RACE reads with MiXCR, one entry per CDR3 protein. The sample contains about 340,000 distinct CDR3 sequences, 3.5% to 4.5% of which appear only once. This entry belongs to a study of T cells after yellow fever vaccination. About the study: Fractions of limited cellularity were prepared by means of SMART-Seq v4 Ultra Low Input.

This clonotype was obtained from a man younger than 35 who received the YFV17D yellow fever vaccine. This material consisted of PBMCs, taken 5 days after the yellow fever booster vaccination. The J gene is TRBJ1-2, the V gene TRBV6-5, with unresolved D. The CDR3 region is CASTAGNNYGYTF. CDR3 DNA: TGTGCCAGCACCGCTGGAAATAACTATGGCTACACCTTC.